Listed here are 20 T cell receptor beta chains from one sample, sequenced in a study of shared clonotypes between healthy human individuals. CD8 cells classed as naive were CD45RO-negative and positively selected for CCR7, excluding terminally differentiated effector memory CD45RA+ cells. TCRdb's table, derived via immunoSEQ multiplex PCR, lists solely in-frame clones and lacks some. The data contain roughly 2,000,000 clones, 93% of them singletons. Sequencing used naive CD8+ T cells from PBMCs. The receptor source for this set is a man aged 18 to 30 in good health. Some clones in this sample may be carry-over from other donors' samples.

Turning to this clone: The sample has other DNA sequences that encode this CDR3 too. This sequence joins TRBV6-1 and TRBJ2-7; tentatively, D is TRBD2 (6 bases). V was shortened by 4 bases and J by 0 bases, with 10 bases between the two germline ends. The CDR3 contains 14 residues. CDR1 MNHNS and CDR2 SASEGT come from the germline V gene. For the CDR3, the DNA is TGTGCCAGCAGTGCGCGGGGAAGCTCCTACGAGCAGTACTTC. Protein product: CASSARGSSYEQYF.

This chain joins TRBV4-2 and TRBJ2-1; 10 bases line up with TRBD2. This CDR3 region has 15 residues. The germline V gene encodes CDR1 LGHNA and CDR2 YNFKEQ. Losses at the gene ends were 4 bases for V and 6 bases for J; bases not matched to a gene: 6. CDR3 DNA sequence: TGTGCCAGCAGCCGGCTGCTAGCGGGAGCCAATGAGCAGTTCTTC. Its protein is CASSRLLAGANEQFF.

As regards this clone: Being one base from a much bigger clone, this may be a read error. The sample contains more than one DNA sequence encoding this CDR3. This chain joins TRBV28 and TRBJ1-1; no firm D call. The CDR3 loop spans 12 amino acids. Germline V gene lookup returns CDR1 MDHEN and CDR2 SYDVKM. Trimming removed 2 bases at V and 1 base at J, with 2 bases between. CDR3 nucleotides: TGTGCCAGCAGTTTAGCGAACACTGAAGCTTTCTTT. This sequence encodes CASSLANTEAFF.

The rearrangement links TRBV10-3 to TRBJ2-1, with TRBD2 matching 9 bases. The length of the CDR3 is 14 residues. Germline lookup yields CDR1 ENHRY and CDR2 SYGVKD. The ends lost 10 bases at V and 8 bases at J; junction bases unmatched: 12. CDR3 bases: TGTGCCACCCGACTAGCGGTAGGCAGGGATGAGCAGTTCTTC. Its translation: CATRLAVGRDEQFF.

Remarks on this clone: The sample carries other DNA sequences with the same CDR3. The chain links TRBV28 to TRBJ2-7; D may be TRBD1 (5 bases). From germline, CDR1 is MDHEN and CDR2 SYDVKM. V was pared by 3 bases and J by 0 bases, with 9 bases between. This CDR3 region has 14 residues. CDR3 DNA: TGTGCCAGCAGTTTCGCAGGGTCCTCCTACGAGCAGTACTTC. This sequence encodes CASSFAGSSYEQYF.

CDR3 region: CASRKDSMNTEAFF. Here the CDR3 DNA reads TGTGCCAGTAGAAAGGATTCGATGAACACTGAAGCTTTCTTT. This chain links TRBV19 with TRBJ1-1; D not resolved. This CDR3 has 14 residues. Germline values: CDR1 LNHDA, CDR2 SQIVND (reference sequence). V shed 6 bases and J shed 0 bases, with 11 bases lying between them.

The DNA of the CDR3 is TGCGCCAGCAGCTATAGTCGAGGGTGGACTGAAGCTTTCTTT. Translating gives CASSYSRGWTEAFF. V usage is TRBV5-1 and J usage is TRBJ1-1; D remains ambiguous. The CDR3 runs to 14 residues. Per germline, CDR1 SGHRS and CDR2 YFSETQ. Trimming pared 3 bases from V and 5 bases from J, leaving 14 bases between. Variable domain in full (rest from reference TRBV5-1 and TRBJ1-1): KAGVTQTPRYLIKTRGQQVTLSCSPISGHRSVSWYQQTPGQGLQFLFEYFSETQRNKGNFPGRFSGRQFSNSRSEMNVSTLELGDSALYLCASSYSRGWTEAFFGQGTRLTVV.

A note on this clone: The same CDR3 arises from other DNA sequences in this sample as well. This chain uses TRBV28 with TRBJ2-7; 7 nucleotides align to TRBD1. V gave up 5 bases and J gave up 2 bases; unmatched junction bases: 6. The CDR3 extends over 14 amino acids. Germline CDR1 is MDHEN and CDR2 is SYDVKM. The CDR3 bases are TGTGCCAGCAGTAGCCCCGGGACAGCCTACGAGCAGTACTTC. Translating it yields CASSSPGTAYEQYF.

This clone showed up just a few times. This sequence joins TRBV4-1 and TRBJ1-4; D is undetermined. V was shortened by 0 bases and J by 14 bases, with 10 bases between the two germline ends. Germline V gene lookup returns CDR1 MGHRA and CDR2 YSYEKL. The CDR3 totals 12 residues. In DNA form, the CDR3 reads TGCGCCAGCAGCCAAGATAGGAGGATGCTGTTTTTT. Translating gives CASSQDRRMLFF.

V usage is TRBV18 and J usage is TRBJ2-5; maybe TRBD1 (5 bases). Germline values: CDR1 KGHSH, CDR2 LQKENI. V lost 3 bases and J 2 bases, leaving 19 bases between the germline ends. The CDR3 runs 17 residues. DNA of the CDR3: TGTGCCAGCTCACCGGTTTACGAGACAGAGTATCAAGAGACCCAGTACTTC. This codes for CASSPVYETEYQETQYF.

The V gene is TRBV9, the J gene TRBJ1-3, with 8 bases identical to TRBD1. Germline V gene sequence: CDR1 SGDLS, CDR2 YYNGEE. The CDR3 is 14 residues long. V gave up 5 bases and J gave up 2 bases; unmatched junction bases: 3. The chain's CDR3 is CASSNRGTGNTIYF. The CDR3 bases are TGTGCCAGCAGTAACAGGGGGACTGGAAACACCATATATTTT.

This clone appeared a few times. Written as DNA, the CDR3 is TGTGCCTGGGAAGGGACCAACACTGAAGCTTTCTTT. Translating it yields CAWEGTNTEAFF. The V call is TRBV30, the J call TRBJ1-1; tentatively, D is TRBD1 (5 bases). Deletions cut 5 bases from V and 2 bases from J, with 9 bases between. Germline CDR1 reads GTSNPN; CDR2 reads SVGIG (reference sequence). The CDR3 sequence is 12 residues long. The full variable domain, with the rest looked up from reference TRBV30 and TRBJ1-1, is SQTIHQWPATLVQPVGSPLSLECTVEGTSNPNLYWYRQAAGRGLQLLFYSVGIGQISSEVPQNLSASRPQDRQFILSSKKLLLSDSGFYLCAWEGTNTEAFFGQGTRLTVV.

The chain carries TRBV2 and TRBJ2-1; TRBD2 matches 10 bases. From germline, CDR1 is SNHLY and CDR2 FYNNEI. V lost 3 bases and J lost 1; bases outside the gene matches: 6. The CDR3 is made up of 17 amino acids. CDR3: CASSDEREGLSYNEQFF. For the CDR3, the DNA is TGTGCCAGCAGTGATGAGCGGGAGGGCCTATCCTACAATGAGCAGTTCTTC.

The chain's CDR3 is CASMLRGRAAIYF. The CDR3 DNA follows: TGTGCCAGCATGCTGAGGGGACGGGCGGCCATATATTTT. The chain employs TRBV2 and TRBJ1-3, with a tentative D call TRBD1 (5 bases). Germline values: CDR1 SNHLY, CDR2 FYNNEI. The CDR3 loop spans 13 amino acids. Trimming removed 7 bases from V and 11 bases from J, with 18 bases in between.

The V gene is TRBV19, the J gene TRBJ2-7; 13 bases are shared with TRBD2. The trim removed 1 base at V and 5 bases at J, leaving 2 bases unmatched. CDR3 length equals 15 residues. Germline assignment: CDR1 LNHDA and CDR2 SQIVND (reference sequence). Here the CDR3 reads CASSIAGLAGHEQYF. For the CDR3, the DNA is TGTGCCAGTAGTATAGCGGGACTAGCGGGACACGAGCAGTACTTC.

For this clone: This same CDR3 is encoded by further DNA sequences in the sample. This chain joins TRBV27 and TRBJ2-7; D is possibly TRBD1 (5 bases). The CDR3 spans 13 residues. V dropped 2 bases and J dropped 4 bases, with 9 bases sitting between them. Germline V gene lookup returns CDR1 MNHEY and CDR2 SMNVEV (reference sequence). Written as DNA, the CDR3 is TGTGCCAGCAGTTTACTGGGGCGATACGAGCAGTACTTC. Its protein is CASSLLGRYEQYF.

V usage is TRBV28 and J usage is TRBJ2-7; unclear D gene. V was trimmed by 5 bases and J by 2 bases, leaving 16 bases between them. CDR3 length: 15 residues. CDR1 and CDR2 (germline): MDHEN, SYDVKM. DNA of the CDR3: TGTGCCAGCAGTCCCCTCTTCCGGTACGCCTACGAGCAGTACTTC. Its protein is CASSPLFRYAYEQYF.

V and J are TRBV11-2 and TRBJ2-7; 10 bases fit TRBD1. After removal of 1 base from V and 3 bases from J, the junction contained 9 bases not matched to a gene. The V gene's germline CDR1 is SGHAT and CDR2 FQNNGV. The CDR3 covers 17 residues. CDR3 coding DNA: TGTGCCAGCAGCTTAGTTTTTAAAGGGGACAGGGGCTACGAGCAGTACTTC. It yields the protein CASSLVFKGDRGYEQYF.

This chain connects TRBV6-5 to TRBJ1-5; a possible D gene is TRBD1 (5 bases). CDR3 size: 15 residues. Germline values: CDR1 MNHEY, CDR2 SVGAGI. The germline V and J ends were trimmed by 6 bases and 2 bases, with 14 bases remaining between them. CDR3 loop: CASSPYQGGNQPQHF. The CDR3 DNA is TGTGCCAGCAGCCCCTATCAGGGCGGCAATCAGCCCCAGCATTTT.

J is TRBJ2-7 and V is TRBV19; 8 nucleotides agree with TRBD2. This CDR3 comprises 15 residues. Trimming took 2 bases from V and 7 from J; bases not matched to a gene: 10. Germline-derived CDR1 and CDR2 are LNHDA and SQIVND (reference sequence). CDR3 in amino acids: CASSIYRGRSGEQYF. CDR3 DNA sequence: TGTGCCAGTAGTATATATCGCGGGAGGTCAGGAGAGCAGTACTTC.